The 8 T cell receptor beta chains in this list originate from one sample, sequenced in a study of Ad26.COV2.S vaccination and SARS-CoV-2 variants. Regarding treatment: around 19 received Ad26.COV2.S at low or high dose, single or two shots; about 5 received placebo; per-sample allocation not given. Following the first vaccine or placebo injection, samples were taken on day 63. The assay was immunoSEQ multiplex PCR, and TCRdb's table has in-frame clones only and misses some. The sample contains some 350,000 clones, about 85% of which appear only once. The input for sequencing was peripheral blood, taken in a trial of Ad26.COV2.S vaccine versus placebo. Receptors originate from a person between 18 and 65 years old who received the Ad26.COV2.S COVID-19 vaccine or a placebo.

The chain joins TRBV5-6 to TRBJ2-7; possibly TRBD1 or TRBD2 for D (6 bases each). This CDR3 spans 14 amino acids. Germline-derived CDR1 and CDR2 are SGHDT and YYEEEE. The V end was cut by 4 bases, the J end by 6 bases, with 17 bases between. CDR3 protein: CASSTHPSGAEQYF. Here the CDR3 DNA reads TGTGCCAGCAGCACCCACCCGTCGGGGGCCGAGCAGTACTTC.

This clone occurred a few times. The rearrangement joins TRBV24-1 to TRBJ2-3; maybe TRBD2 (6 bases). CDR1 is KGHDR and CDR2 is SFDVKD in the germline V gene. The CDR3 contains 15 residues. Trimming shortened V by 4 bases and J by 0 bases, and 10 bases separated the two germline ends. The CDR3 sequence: CATSEGGFSTDTQYF. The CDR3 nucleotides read TGTGCCACCAGTGAAGGAGGGTTTAGCACAGATACGCAGTATTTT.

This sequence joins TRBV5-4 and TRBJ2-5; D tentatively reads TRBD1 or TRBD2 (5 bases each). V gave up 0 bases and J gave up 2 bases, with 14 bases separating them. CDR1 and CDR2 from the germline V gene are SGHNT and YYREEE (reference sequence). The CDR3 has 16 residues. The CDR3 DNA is TGTGCCAGCAGCTTGGGTATGGGGACGCGGCAAGAGACCCAGTACTTC. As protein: CASSLGMGTRQETQYF.

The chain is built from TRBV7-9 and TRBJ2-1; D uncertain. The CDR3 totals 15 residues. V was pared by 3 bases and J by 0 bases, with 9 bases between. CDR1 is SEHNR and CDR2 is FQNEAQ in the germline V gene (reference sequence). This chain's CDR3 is CASSLSRSSYNEQFF. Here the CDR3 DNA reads TGTGCCAGCAGCTTGAGTAGAAGCTCCTACAATGAGCAGTTCTTC.

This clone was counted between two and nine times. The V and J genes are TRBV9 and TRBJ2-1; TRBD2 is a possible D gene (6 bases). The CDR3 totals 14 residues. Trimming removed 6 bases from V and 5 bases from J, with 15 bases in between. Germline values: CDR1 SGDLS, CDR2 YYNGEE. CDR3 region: CASTPGGENNEQFF. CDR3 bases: TGTGCCAGCACCCCGGGCGGGGAAAACAATGAGCAGTTCTTC.

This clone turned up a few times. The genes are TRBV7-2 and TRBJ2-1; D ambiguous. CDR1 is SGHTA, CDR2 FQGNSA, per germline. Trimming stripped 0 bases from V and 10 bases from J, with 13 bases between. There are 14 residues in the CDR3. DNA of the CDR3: TGTGCCAGCAGCTTAGCAGCAGAGCTAGGGGAGCAGTTCTTC. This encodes CASSLAAELGEQFF.

CDR3 nucleotides: TGTGCCAGCAGCAGAGATCAAATGCGGCAGTACTTC. Protein sequence: CASSRDQMRQYF. J is TRBJ2-7 and V is TRBV14; no clear D. V was clipped by 5 bases and J by 9 bases, with 14 bases between them. The CDR3 covers 12 residues. Germline values: CDR1 SGHDN, CDR2 FVKESK.

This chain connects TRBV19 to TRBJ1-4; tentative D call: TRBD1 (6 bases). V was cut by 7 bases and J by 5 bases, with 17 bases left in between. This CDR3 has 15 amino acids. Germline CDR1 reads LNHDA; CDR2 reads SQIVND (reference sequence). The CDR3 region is CASTTVRRGNEKLFF. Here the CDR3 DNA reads TGTGCCAGTACCACAGTTCGGAGGGGGAATGAAAAACTGTTTTTT.